The 8 T cell receptor beta chains given below trace back to one sample, sequenced in a study of T cells after yellow fever vaccination. TCRdb recomputed calls from the 5' RACE reads with MiXCR, one row per CDR3 protein. The sample has 310,000 or so distinct CDR3 sequences; 6.8% are singletons. The source was PBMCs, collected more than 40 days after the first yellow fever vaccination. The source is a man aged 18 to 30 who received the YFV17D yellow fever vaccine.

The rearrangement joins TRBV20-1 to TRBJ2-1; the match to TRBD2 covers 7 bases. The trim removed 3 bases at V and 4 bases at J, leaving 6 bases unmatched. The germline V gene has CDR1 DFQATT and CDR2 SNEGSKA (reference sequence). The CDR3 is 14 residues long. The CDR3 loop is CSARVGGGYNEQFF. The CDR3 nucleotides read TGCAGTGCTAGGGTTGGGGGGGGGTACAATGAGCAGTTCTTC.

In this sample, this clonotype turned up a few times. V and J are TRBV4-3 and TRBJ1-6, with D possibly TRBD1 on 5 matching bases. The V gene's germline CDR1 is LGHNA and CDR2 YSLEER. The CDR3 covers 20 residues. V lost 2 bases and J lost 0, with 20 bases in between. CDR3 sequence (DNA): TGCGCCAGCAGCCAAAAAATGGGTGGGGGGTATGGCTCCTATAATTCACCCCTCCACTTT. It specifies CASSQKMGGGYGSYNSPLHF.

The V and J genes are TRBV10-3 and TRBJ2-2; D is possibly TRBD2 (6 bases). Trimming shortened V by 7 bases and J by 2 bases, and 11 bases separated the two germline ends. The CDR3 length is 14 residues. Germline V gene data show CDR1 as ENHRY and CDR2 as SYGVKD. The CDR3 region has the DNA TGTGCCATCAAGGGCGGGGCAAACACCGGGGAGCTGTTTTTT. Translating gives CAIKGGANTGELFF.

This clonotype has at least ten counts. The J gene is TRBJ2-7, the V gene TRBV29-1; D unresolved. There are 14 residues in the CDR3. The germline gives CDR1 SQVTM, CDR2 ANQGSEA. Trimming removed 4 bases at V and 4 bases at J, with 17 bases between. CDR3 nucleotide sequence: TGCAGCGTTGTCCCCCCAGATCGGCAATACGAGCAGTACTTC. Amino acids: CSVVPPDRQYEQYF.

This clonotype was detected a few times. The V gene is TRBV6-5, the J gene TRBJ1-6; 8 bases map to TRBD1. CDR1 is MNHEY, CDR2 SVGAGI, per germline. Trimming cost V 0 bases and J 6 bases; bases outside gene matches: 4. This CDR3 is 16 amino acids long. The CDR3 region is CASSYSQGAANSPLHF. In DNA form, the CDR3 reads TGTGCCAGCAGTTACTCCCAGGGGGCGGCTAATTCACCCCTCCACTTT.

The chain employs TRBV4-2 and TRBJ1-3; D unresolved. The CDR3 extends over 15 amino acids. V gave up 1 base and J gave up 0 bases, with 7 bases separating them. Per the germline V gene, CDR1 is LGHNA and CDR2 is YNFKEQ. The CDR3 coding sequence is TGTGCCAGCAGCCAAGGGAGGAACTCTGGAAACACCATATATTTT. Protein product: CASSQGRNSGNTIYF.

The sample holds a few counts of this clonotype. V usage is TRBV9 and J usage is TRBJ1-1; D possibly corresponds to TRBD1 (5 bases). Germline values: CDR1 SGDLS, CDR2 YYNGEE. The CDR3 is 17 amino acids. Trimming shortened V by 3 bases and J by 3 bases, and 21 bases separated the two germline ends. The CDR3 coding sequence is TGTGCCAGCAGCGCGCGAGGGGCCCAGGTCGTAGACACTGAAGCTTTCTTT. Translated: CASSARGAQVVDTEAFF. The full variable domain, in which reference TRBV9 and TRBJ1-1 provide the parts outside the CDR3, is DSGVTQTPKHLITATGQRVTLRCSPRSGDLSVYWYQQSLDQGLQFLIQYYNGEERAKGNILERFSAQQFPDLHSELNLSSLELGDSALYFCASSARGAQVVDTEAFFGQGTRLTVV.

This clonotype has a count of ten or more. The chain's CDR3 is CASSQDGPFNQPQHF. In DNA, the CDR3 is TGCGCCAGCAGCCAAGATGGGCCATTCAATCAGCCCCAGCATTTT. The V call is TRBV4-3, the J call TRBJ1-5; the D is unclear. The germline gives CDR1 LGHNA, CDR2 YSLEER. The CDR3 length is 15 residues. Trimming removed 0 bases at V and 3 bases at J, with 9 bases between.